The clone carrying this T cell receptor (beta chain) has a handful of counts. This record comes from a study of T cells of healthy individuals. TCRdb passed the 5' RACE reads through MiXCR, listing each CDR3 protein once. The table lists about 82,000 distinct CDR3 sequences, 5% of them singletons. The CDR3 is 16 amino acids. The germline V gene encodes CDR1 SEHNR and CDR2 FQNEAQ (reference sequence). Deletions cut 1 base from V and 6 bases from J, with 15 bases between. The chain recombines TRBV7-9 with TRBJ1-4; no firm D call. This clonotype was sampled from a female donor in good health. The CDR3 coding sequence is TGTGCCAGCAGCTTAGATGGGCTCTCGTGGTATGAAAAACTGTTTTTT. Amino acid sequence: CASSLDGLSWYEKLFF.